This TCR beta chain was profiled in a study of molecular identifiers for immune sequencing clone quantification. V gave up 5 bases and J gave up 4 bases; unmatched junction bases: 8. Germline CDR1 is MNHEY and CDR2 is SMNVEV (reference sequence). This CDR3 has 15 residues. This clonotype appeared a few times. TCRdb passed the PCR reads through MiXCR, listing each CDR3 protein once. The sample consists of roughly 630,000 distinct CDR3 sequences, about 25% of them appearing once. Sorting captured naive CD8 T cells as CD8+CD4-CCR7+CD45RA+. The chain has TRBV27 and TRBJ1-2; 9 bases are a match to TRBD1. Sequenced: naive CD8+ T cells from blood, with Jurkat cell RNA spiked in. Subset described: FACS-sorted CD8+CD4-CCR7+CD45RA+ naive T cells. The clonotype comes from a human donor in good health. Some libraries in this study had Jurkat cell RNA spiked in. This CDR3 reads CASSALQGAGYGYTF. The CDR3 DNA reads TGTGCCAGCAGTGCGTTACAGGGGGCAGGCTATGGCTACACCTTC.